The present T cell receptor beta chain was sequenced within a study of blood T cell repertoires in COVID-19 (TCRdb year 2020). For context, the study as a whole: The collaborator samples originated in the United States, Italy and Spain and spanned the acute and convalescent phases of COVID-19. A freely available public database, intended as a resource for researchers studying the immune response to SARS-CoV-2, is where the repertoires were released. Subjects who had been exposed to COVID-19, were actively infected with it, or had recovered from it provided the deeply sampled blood TCRbeta repertoires that made up the dataset. Where available, HLA class I and class II types were obtained from metadata supplied by the sample provider rather than from assay-based typing. The material from the prospective study consisted of cDNA or gDNA derived from T cells, B-cell-depleted T cells, or PBMCs. Sample metadata almost always included a de-identified subject ID, COVID-19 status, age in years and sex. The samples were drawn from two sources: the first 160 participants of the ongoing ImmuneRACE study, and 1,254 subjects contributed by 6 global collaborators. Results the study describes overall, beyond this receptor: Clinical and demographic metadata were provided uncurated, with the amount varying by source and participant.

TCRbeta CDR3 regions were amplified from genomic DNA by means of the immunoSEQ Assay, a bias-controlled multiplex PCR. The source study handled its data this way. The number of nucleated cells in each sample was estimated from the amplification of reference gene primers within the assay. Sequence reads were collapsed and filtered to measure the absolute abundance of every unique TCRbeta CDR3 rearrangement. For each sample, productive Simpson clonality was calculated as the square root of Simpson's diversity index across productive rearrangements. TCRdb took this table from immuneACCESS and kept in-frame rearrangements with V and J called. Such tables lack part of the clones; where checked against another copy, unresolved V genes explain under half of the gap, and the rest is unexplained. That table supplies the V and J calls and clone size; D and trimming were determined from the DNA. In this sample the table shows 78,000 or so clones, roughly four fifths of which occur a single time. The ten top clones hold about an eighth of the sample.

Each collaborating institution followed its own protocols to collect whole blood in K2EDTA tubes. For TCRbeta analysis, collaborator samples were shipped as frozen whole blood, as isolated PBMCs, or as DNA extracted from either sample type. Looking up the germline V gene (reference sequence) yields CDR1 LNHDA and CDR2 SQIVND. Clipping removes 3 bases from V and 8 bases from J, with 10 as the unmatched junction base count. The CDR3 contains 15 residues, cysteine and phenylalanine counted. Only CDR3 DNA remains: 45 bases, in frame from the first base. With regard to this clone: No cognate antigen has been identified for it. No quality values exist for individual bases; no much larger clone is one base distant.

Material: peripheral blood. The source is a man older than 75 with acute or convalescent COVID-19. Recombination linked TRBV19 to TRBJ2-1, with 7 central nucleotides matching TRBD2. Here the CDR3 is given as CASSIHSGASDEQFF. The sequence in DNA is TGTGCCAGTAGTATCCACAGCGGGGCTAGCGATGAGCAGTTCTTC.